A single T cell receptor (beta chain) is shown here with its context. Its matching antigen is unknown. There were eight separate reactions per sample in which cDNA was made. TCRdb processed the 5' RACE reads again and assigns one entry to each CDR3 protein, with no DNA. The table gives a few hundred thousand distinct CDR3 sequences; the top ten clones make up roughly 1.5% of it. The data derive from a study of monozygotic twins with inflammatory bowel disease. Study results and limitations: Different T cell subtypes could not be distinguished.

Germline assignment: CDR1 SNHLY and CDR2 FYNNEI. CDR3 length: 14 residues. This clonotype was sampled from a human donor with ulcerative colitis or Crohn's disease, or a healthy co-twin of an affected twin (not recorded which). Sequencing used blood. The rearrangement links TRBV2 to TRBJ1-5. The CDR3 loop is CASSERSTLQPQHF.